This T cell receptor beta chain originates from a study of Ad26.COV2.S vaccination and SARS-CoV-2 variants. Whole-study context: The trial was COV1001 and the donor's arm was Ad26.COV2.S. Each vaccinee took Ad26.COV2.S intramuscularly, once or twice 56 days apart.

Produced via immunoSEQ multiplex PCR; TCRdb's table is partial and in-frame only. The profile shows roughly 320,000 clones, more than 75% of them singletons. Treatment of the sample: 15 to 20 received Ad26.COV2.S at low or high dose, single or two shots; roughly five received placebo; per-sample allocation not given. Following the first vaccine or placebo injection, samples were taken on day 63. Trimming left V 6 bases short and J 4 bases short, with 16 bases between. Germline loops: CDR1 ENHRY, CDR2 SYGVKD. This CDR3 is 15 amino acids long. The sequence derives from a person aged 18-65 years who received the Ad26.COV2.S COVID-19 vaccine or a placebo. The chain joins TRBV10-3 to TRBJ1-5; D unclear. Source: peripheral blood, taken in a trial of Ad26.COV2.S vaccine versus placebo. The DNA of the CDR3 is TGTGCCATCAGGTCCGACAAGGCGGAAAATCAGCCCCAGCATTTT. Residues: CAIRSDKAENQPQHF.